This TCR beta chain originates from a study of CD8 T cells in ankylosing spondylitis. The ends lost 5 bases at V and 6 bases at J; junction bases unmatched: 18. Germline lookup yields CDR1 DFQATT and CDR2 SNEGSKA (reference sequence). This CDR3 contains 16 residues. Quantitative barcoded 5'-RACE was used to prepare TCR beta libraries. Using its own MiXCR run on the 5' RACE reads, TCRdb lists one record per CDR3 protein. The repertoire includes fewer than 500,000 distinct CDR3 sequences, more than 25% of them detected once, and 0.85% to 1% sits in the top ten. This clonotype appeared a few times. Its antigen is currently unknown. Study results and limitations: In synovial fluid and blood from reactive arthritis, some motif variants were previously reported. A TCR beta motif of under ten highly homologous variants seemed to mark ankylosing spondylitis blood.

The specimen was blood, either unsorted or a sorted T cell fraction (not recorded which). The origin of this receptor is a male donor with ankylosing spondylitis. This chain links TRBV20-1 with TRBJ1-1; 7 positions match TRBD1. CDR3 residues: CSAPQGGPGSRSEAFF. CDR3 bases: TGCAGTGCTCCTCAGGGGGGGCCAGGGTCCAGGTCTGAAGCTTTCTTT.